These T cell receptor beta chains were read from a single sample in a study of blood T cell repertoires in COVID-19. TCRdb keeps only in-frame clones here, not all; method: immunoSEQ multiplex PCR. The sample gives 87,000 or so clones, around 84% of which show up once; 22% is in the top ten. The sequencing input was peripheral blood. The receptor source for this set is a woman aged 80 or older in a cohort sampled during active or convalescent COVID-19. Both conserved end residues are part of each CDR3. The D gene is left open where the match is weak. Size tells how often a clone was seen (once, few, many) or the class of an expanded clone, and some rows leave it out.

CDR3: CAISAAGAHHHF
DNA: TGTGCCATCAGTGCCGCAGGGGCCCATCATCATTTT
V: TRBV10-3
size: -
J: TRBJ1-5
D: -

CDR3: CASSQGQGNGYTF
DNA: TGTGCCAGCAGCCAGGGACAGGGTAACGGCTACACCTTC
V: TRBV3-1/TRBV3-2
size: -
J: TRBJ1-2
D: TRBD1

CDR3: CATSRERGQYGNTIYF
DNA: TGTGCCACCAGCAGAGAGAGGGGGCAGTATGGAAACACCATATATTTT
V: TRBV15
size: once
J: TRBJ1-3
D: TRBD1

CDR3: CATSDGTAYGYTF
DNA: TGTGCCACCAGTGACGGGACAGCTTATGGCTACACCTTC
V: TRBV24-1
size: -
J: TRBJ1-2
D: TRBD1

CDR3: CASSLVIAGQYNEQFF
DNA: TGCGCCAGCAGCTTGGTAATAGCGGGGCAATACAATGAGCAGTTCTTC
V: TRBV5-1
size: -
J: TRBJ2-1
D: TRBD2

CDR3: CASSLGGTAYEQYF
DNA: TGCGCCAGCAGCCTCGGTGGGACAGCCTACGAGCAGTACTTC
V: TRBV5-1
size: -
J: TRBJ2-7
D: TRBD1

CDR3: CASSEGTGAWQPQHF
DNA: TGCGCCAGCAGCGAAGGGACAGGGGCATGGCAGCCCCAGCATTTT
V: TRBV5-1
size: few
J: TRBJ1-5
D: TRBD1

CDR3: CATSAPVGGVETQYF
DNA: TGTGCCACCAGTGCCCCCGTGGGAGGGGTGGAGACCCAGTACTTC
V: TRBV24-1
size: -
J: TRBJ2-5
D: TRBD2

CDR3: CASSQDQGNTGELFF
DNA: TGCGCCAGCAGCCAAGATCAGGGGAACACCGGGGAGCTGTTTTTT
V: TRBV4-1
size: -
J: TRBJ2-2
D: -

CDR3: CASSLRGGTEAFF
DNA: TGTGCCAGCAGTTTGCGGGGGGGCACTGAAGCTTTCTTT
V: TRBV12-3/TRBV12-4
size: -
J: TRBJ1-1
D: -

CDR3: CASSYSPPGENTEAFF
DNA: TGTGCCAGCAGTTACTCACCCCCCGGGGAGAACACTGAAGCTTTCTTT
V: TRBV6-6
size: -
J: TRBJ1-1
D: -

CDR3: CASSWQAGSMYNEQFF
DNA: TGTGCCAGCAGCTGGCAAGCGGGATCTATGTACAATGAGCAGTTCTTC
V: TRBV7-2
size: -
J: TRBJ2-1
D: TRBD2

CDR3: CASSQPSGLDYEQYF
DNA: TGTGCCAGCAGTCAGCCGTCGGGACTAGACTACGAGCAGTACTTC
V: TRBV6-6
size: few
J: TRBJ2-7
D: TRBD2

CDR3: CASSLGPGGTGELFF
DNA: TGTGCCAGCAGCTTAGGTCCGGGGGGCACCGGGGAGCTGTTTTTT
V: TRBV5-4
size: -
J: TRBJ2-2
D: TRBD2

CDR3: CASSFDYYNEQFF
DNA: TGTGCCAGCAGCTTCGACTATTACAATGAGCAGTTCTTC
V: TRBV7-3
size: -
J: TRBJ2-1
D: -

CDR3: CASSLWPSSLVGGEQYF
DNA: TGTGCCAGCAGTTTATGGCCTAGTAGTTTGGTGGGGGGTGAGCAGTACTTC
V: TRBV27
size: -
J: TRBJ2-7
D: -

CDR3: CASSQVVVEGDQPQHF
DNA: TGTGCCAGCAGCCAAGTGGTGGTGGAGGGTGATCAGCCCCAGCATTTT
V: TRBV3-1/TRBV3-2
size: -
J: TRBJ1-5
D: -